The rows below give T cell receptor beta chains drawn from one sample of a study of blood T cell repertoires in COVID-19. The protocol was immunoSEQ multiplex PCR, while the TCRdb copy is restricted to in-frame clones and leaves out a portion. The data contain fewer than 500,000 clones, about 90% of them singletons. Sequenced: peripheral blood. These TCRs come from a young man with COVID-19, enrolled during active disease. Each CDR3 is given with its conserved first and last residue. D genes are given only for firm matches. Clone size is stated in some rows and not others, as once, few, many or a class when expanded.

J,D,V,size,CDR3,DNA
TRBJ2-2,NA,TRBV27,NA,CASSLIPSSRVNTGELFF,TGTGCCAGCAGTTTAATCCCTAGCAGTCGGGTCAACACCGGGGAGCTGTTTTTT
TRBJ1-5,NA,TRBV19,NA,CASSIVGVGQPQHF,TGTGCCAGTAGTATAGTAGGGGTAGGTCAGCCCCAGCATTTT
TRBJ1-3,TRBD1,TRBV19,NA,CASSGQVSGNTIYF,TGTGCCAGTAGCGGACAGGTTTCTGGAAACACCATATATTTT
TRBJ2-5,TRBD1,TRBV15,NA,CATSRLSTGRASVTQYF,TGTGCCACCAGCAGACTTTCGACAGGGCGGGCGTCGGTGACCCAGTACTTC
TRBJ2-3,TRBD2,TRBV5-1,NA,CASSPGGEEDTQYF,TGCGCCAGCAGCCCCGGGGGGGAGGAAGATACGCAGTATTTT
TRBJ2-1,TRBD2,TRBV3-1/TRBV3-2,NA,CASSATTSGTGQFF,TGTGCCAGCAGCGCTACGACTAGCGGGACGGGGCAGTTCTTC
TRBJ2-3,NA,TRBV6-1,once,CASSDEGFGDTQYF,TGTGCCAGCAGTGATGAGGGATTTGGCGATACGCAGTATTTT
TRBJ2-2,NA,TRBV13,NA,CASSPSDLGGTGELFF,TGTGCCAGCAGCCCGTCGGACCTCGGGGGCACCGGGGAGCTGTTTTTT
TRBJ1-1,NA,TRBV19,NA,CASSIGRGSEAFF,TGTGCCAGTAGTATAGGCCGGGGTTCAGAAGCTTTCTTT
TRBJ2-1,NA,TRBV15,NA,CATSVPTIANNEQFF,TGTGCCACCAGCGTTCCGACCATAGCTAACAATGAGCAGTTCTTC
TRBJ1-5,NA,TRBV2,NA,CASIKARQFNQPQHF,TGTGCCAGCATTAAAGCTAGACAGTTCAATCAGCCCCAGCATTTT
TRBJ2-7,TRBD2,TRBV2,NA,CASMVSGVGYEQYF,TGTGCCAGCATGGTTAGCGGGGTTGGATACGAGCAGTACTTC
TRBJ1-5,NA,TRBV10-2,NA,CASSEITGEPNQPQHF,TGCGCCAGCAGTGAGATCACGGGGGAGCCCAATCAGCCCCAGCATTTT
TRBJ2-7,TRBD2,TRBV30,NA,CAWAGLAGGPVSYEQYF,TGTGCCTGGGCGGGACTAGCGGGAGGGCCGGTCTCCTACGAGCAGTACTTC
TRBJ2-3,NA,TRBV9,few,CASSVLADYTDTQYF,TGTGCCAGCAGCGTACTTGCGGACTACACAGATACGCAGTATTTT
TRBJ2-7,TRBD1,TRBV19,NA,CASSDTGVDEQYF,TGTGCCAGTAGTGATACAGGGGTGGACGAGCAGTACTTC
TRBJ2-3,TRBD2,TRBV7-9,NA,CASSFYTSGRDTDTQYF,TGTGCCAGCAGCTTCTACACGAGCGGGAGGGACACAGATACGCAGTATTTT
TRBJ1-1,NA,TRBV6-5,NA,CASSYGQGHTEAFF,TGTGCCAGCAGTTACGGGCAGGGGCACACTGAAGCTTTCTTT
TRBJ1-1,TRBD1,TRBV4-1,NA,CASSQTGTVYNEAFF,TGCGCCAGCAGCCAGACAGGGACCGTATACAATGAAGCTTTCTTT
TRBJ1-1,TRBD1,TRBV5-5,NA,CASSLAPDRVVRSTEAFF,TGTGCCAGCAGCTTGGCCCCAGACAGGGTAGTACGGAGCACTGAAGCTTTCTTT
TRBJ1-1,NA,TRBV2,NA,CASSPDRLRAFF,TGTGCCAGCAGCCCCGACAGGTTGAGGGCTTTCTTT
TRBJ2-7,NA,TRBV21-1,NA,CASSSLGRDEMGSYEQYF,TGTGCCAGCAGCTCACTAGGTCGGGATGAGATGGGCTCCTACGAGCAGTACTTC
TRBJ1-2,TRBD1,TRBV7-9,NA,CASSLPQGNYGYTF,TGTGCCAGCAGCTTACCACAGGGGAACTATGGCTACACCTTC
TRBJ1-2,TRBD1,TRBV7-9,NA,CASSPTGANYGYTF,TGTGCCAGCAGCCCGACAGGGGCTAACTATGGCTACACCTTC
TRBJ2-2,TRBD1,TRBV19,NA,CASSTGQGFTGELFF,TGTGCCAGTAGTACCGGACAGGGCTTTACCGGGGAGCTGTTTTTT
TRBJ1-4,TRBD1,TRBV6-5,NA,CASLRDRGDEKLFF,TGTGCCAGCTTACGGGACAGGGGGGATGAAAAACTGTTTTTT
TRBJ2-2,TRBD2,TRBV4-1,NA,CASSQGLAGGQGTGELFF,TGCGCCAGCAGCCAAGGACTAGCGGGAGGTCAAGGCACCGGGGAGCTGTTTTTT
TRBJ2-3,NA,TRBV9,NA,CASSVVGETRTDTQYF,TGTGCCAGCAGCGTAGTCGGAGAAACCCGCACAGATACGCAGTATTTT